The 32 T cell receptor beta chains presented below share a single source sample, sequenced in a study of shared T cell receptors in the human thymus. Clones were sequenced by immunoSEQ multiplex PCR, and TCRdb holds only the in-frame ones, with some missing. Among some 760,000 clones listed, approximately 85% were seen once. This sample was shared with a second study, whose subject was human thymus T cells.

Sequencing was performed on thymocytes. Receptors were obtained from a girl in the first two years of life with a congenital heart defect.

CDR3 DNA sequence: TGCGCCAGCAGTGAGGGCCGTACCTACAATGAGCAGTTCTTC. This sequence encodes CASSEGRTYNEQFF. The chain recombines TRBV10-2 with TRBJ2-1; D ambiguous. V lost 2 bases to trimming and J lost 2 bases, with 7 bases between them. This CDR3 has 14 amino acids. Per germline, CDR1 WSHSY and CDR2 SAAADI.

The chain is built from TRBV28 and TRBJ2-1, with 7 positions matching TRBD1. The CDR3 runs 15 residues. From germline, CDR1 is MDHEN and CDR2 SYDVKM. V lost 2 bases and J lost 7; bases outside the gene matches: 8. The CDR3 spells CASSLMAGGMNEQFF. The CDR3 DNA is TGTGCCAGCAGTTTAATGGCAGGGGGTATGAATGAGCAGTTCTTC.

The V gene is TRBV2, the J gene TRBJ1-6; TRBD1 agrees at 10 bases. The junction had 13 bases not matched to a gene; V was cut back by 5 bases and J by 9 bases. Per the germline V gene, CDR1 is SNHLY and CDR2 is FYNNEI. The CDR3 loop spans 17 amino acids. CDR3 amino acids: CASSNSPRDRGSSPLHF. In nucleotides, the CDR3 is TGTGCCAGCAGTAATTCTCCTCGGGACAGGGGAAGTTCACCCCTCCACTTT.

This rearrangement joins TRBV6-1 to TRBJ2-7; D might be TRBD2 (5 bases). The CDR3 covers 14 residues. Germline V gene data show CDR1 as MNHNS and CDR2 as SASEGT. V lost 6 bases and J 6 bases, leaving 18 bases between the germline ends. The CDR3 sequence: CASRAVTTGSEQYF. CDR3 sequence (DNA): TGTGCCAGCAGAGCGGTCACTACGGGGTCCGAGCAGTACTTC.

CDR3 sequence: CASSWTKDSYKGPSGNTIYF. DNA for the CDR3: TGTGCCAGCAGCTGGACGAAGGACAGCTATAAGGGACCCTCTGGAAACACCATATATTTT. This rearrangement joins TRBV7-6 to TRBJ1-3; tentative D call: TRBD1 (6 bases). The CDR3 has 20 amino acids. Germline lookup yields CDR1 SGHVS and CDR2 FNYEAQ. Trimming removed 4 bases from V and 0 bases from J, with 25 bases in between.

The rearrangement links TRBV6-5 to TRBJ2-5; 10 bases fit TRBD1. The CDR3 spans 15 residues. The J segment lost 5 bases and the V segment lost 4 bases, leaving 7 bases of the junction unmatched. Germline V gene lookup returns CDR1 MNHEY and CDR2 SVGAGI. In DNA form, the CDR3 reads TGTGCCAGCAGTTCTGGACAGGGGGAGGGGGAGACCCAGTACTTC. Translating it yields CASSSGQGEGETQYF.

The chain combines TRBV6-4 with TRBJ1-2; TRBD1 aligns across 7 bases. The germline CDR1 and CDR2 sequences are MRHNA and SNTAGT. This CDR3 is 14 amino acids long. V shed 0 bases, J shed 10 bases, and the junction held 8 bases outside the gene matches. In DNA form, the CDR3 reads TGTGCCAGCAGTGACTCTTACAGGGGACCATCCTACACCTTC. The encoded protein is CASSDSYRGPSYTF.

This chain joins TRBV12-5 and TRBJ2-3, with TRBD2 as a possible D gene (6 bases). Deletions cut 5 bases from V and 2 bases from J, with 23 bases between. Germline loops: CDR1 LGHNT, CDR2 FRNRAP. The CDR3 is 18 amino acids. For the CDR3, the DNA is TGTGCTAGTGGTCCCGGGACTGCGTTATCCTCGTCCACAGATACGCAGTATTTT. Protein product: CASGPGTALSSSTDTQYF.

The rearrangement links TRBV27 to TRBJ1-3; D gene ambiguous. V lost 1 base, J lost 0 bases, and 10 bases lay in between. This CDR3 contains 16 residues. CDR1 and CDR2 (germline): MNHEY, SMNVEV (reference sequence). CDR3 amino acids: CASSLYPPSSGNTIYF. DNA of the CDR3: TGTGCCAGCAGTTTATACCCACCCAGCTCTGGAAACACCATATATTTT.

The chain uses TRBV10-3 and TRBJ1-2, with 11 bases identical to TRBD1. Germline CDR1 reads ENHRY; CDR2 reads SYGVKD. This CDR3 contains 13 residues. Losses at the gene ends were 10 bases for V and 5 bases for J; bases not matched to a gene: 6. CDR3 region: CATGTGGIYGYTF. The CDR3 DNA reads as TGTGCCACCGGGACAGGGGGAATATATGGCTACACCTTC.

The genes are TRBV15 and TRBJ1-6; TRBD1 is a possible D gene (6 bases). The CDR3 is 19 residues long. Germline V gene lookup returns CDR1 LNHNV and CDR2 YYDKDF (reference sequence). V was cut by 1 base and J by 0 bases, with 16 bases left in between. The DNA of the CDR3 is TGTGCCACCAGCAGAGCAGGGGAAGGACCGAGCTCCTATAATTCACCCCTCCACTTT. It codes for CATSRAGEGPSSYNSPLHF.

The V and J genes are TRBV5-5 and TRBJ2-4, with D possibly TRBD1 on 5 matching bases. V was cut by 7 bases and J by 0 bases, with 20 bases left in between. The CDR3 is 17 residues long. Germline CDR1 and CDR2: SGHKS and YYEKEE (reference sequence). The chain's CDR3 is CASQNGDSWIAKNIQYF. The CDR3 nucleotides are TGTGCCAGCCAAAACGGCGACAGCTGGATAGCCAAAAACATTCAGTACTTC.

The sample holds one count of this clone. The chain is built from TRBV4-1 and TRBJ1-4; D is ambiguous. CDR1 is MGHRA, CDR2 YSYEKL, per germline. The V and J ends lost 2 bases and 6 bases respectively, with 13 bases between them. The CDR3 totals 15 residues. The CDR3 is CASSQTRGRDEKLFF. CDR3 bases: TGCGCCAGCAGCCAAACGAGAGGCAGAGATGAAAAACTGTTTTTT.

The chain uses TRBV15 and TRBJ2-4, with TRBD1 matching 11 bases. V gave up 2 bases and J gave up 0 bases; unmatched junction bases: 3. The CDR3 runs to 17 residues. The V gene's germline CDR1 is LNHNV and CDR2 YYDKDF (reference sequence). The chain's CDR3 is CATSRPGQGVAKNIQYF. CDR3 in DNA: TGTGCCACCAGCAGACCGGGACAGGGGGTAGCCAAAAACATTCAGTACTTC.

This clone has only a few counts. V gene TRBV4-3 combines with J gene TRBJ2-3; a possible D gene is TRBD2 (7 bases). V shed 0 bases and J shed 5 bases, with 15 bases lying between them. This CDR3 contains 16 residues. Germline V lookup: CDR1 LGHNA, CDR2 YSLEER. The CDR3 sequence is CASSQEKGEGGDTQYF. In DNA, the CDR3 is TGCGCCAGCAGCCAAGAAAAGGGGGAGGGTGGAGATACGCAGTATTTT.

The genes are TRBV27 and TRBJ1-1; no reliable D call. Germline V gene sequence: CDR1 MNHEY, CDR2 SMNVEV (reference sequence). The V and J ends lost 6 bases and 1 base respectively, with 9 bases between them. The CDR3 length is 13 residues. In DNA, the CDR3 is TGTGCCAGCAGCCAGGAACGGAACACTGAAGCTTTCTTT. Its translation is CASSQERNTEAFF.

The chain is built from TRBV9 and TRBJ2-3; 11 positions agree with TRBD2. J lost 4 bases, V lost 4 bases, and 5 bases had no gene match. Looked up from germline, CDR1 is SGDLS and CDR2 is YYNGEE. The CDR3 covers 15 residues. For the CDR3, the DNA is TGTGCCAGCAGCCCTAGCGGGGGGAGAGCAGATACGCAGTATTTT. Translation: CASSPSGGRADTQYF.

J is TRBJ2-2 and V is TRBV19; D unresolved. CDR1 and CDR2 (germline): LNHDA, SQIVND (reference sequence). The CDR3 is made up of 12 amino acids. V was pared by 8 bases and J by 6 bases, with 10 bases between. In DNA, the CDR3 is TGTGCCAGTGAGCGCGGTGCCGGGGAGCTGTTTTTT. This encodes CASERGAGELFF.

This chain connects TRBV7-9 to TRBJ1-1; D not resolved. Germline lookup yields CDR1 SEHNR and CDR2 FQNEAQ (reference sequence). Between the trimmed V and J ends, which lost 2 bases and 0 bases, there was a span of 7 bases. This CDR3 is built from 14 residues. The DNA for the CDR3 is TGTGCCAGCAGCTTACACAGCATGAACACTGAAGCTTTCTTT. Protein product: CASSLHSMNTEAFF.

The gene calls are TRBV4-1 and TRBJ1-1; tentatively, D is TRBD1 (5 bases). V was clipped by 2 bases and J by 4 bases, with 14 bases between them. In germline, CDR1 is MGHRA, CDR2 YSYEKL. The CDR3 is 15 amino acids. The CDR3 reads CASSQTRDRSTEAFF. Written as DNA, the CDR3 is TGCGCCAGCAGCCAAACCAGGGATAGAAGCACTGAAGCTTTCTTT.

This clone is a singleton in its sample. The chain couples TRBV6-5 to TRBJ1-2; 9 bases fit TRBD1. Looked up from germline, CDR1 is MNHEY and CDR2 is SVGAGI. With V trimmed by 6 bases and J by 7 bases, 6 bases remained unmatched. This CDR3 spans 13 amino acids. The CDR3 DNA reads as TGTGCCAGCAGCCACAGGGGGCAAGGTGGCTACACCTTC. Translating gives CASSHRGQGGYTF.

The DNA of the CDR3 is TGCAGCGCAATGGGACAATCCTACAATGAGCAGTTCTTC. Protein sequence: CSAMGQSYNEQFF. The V gene is TRBV29-1, the J gene TRBJ2-1, with D possibly TRBD1 on 6 matching bases. Trimming cost V 7 bases and J 1 base, with 11 bases left between them. The length of the CDR3 is 13 residues. Per germline, CDR1 SQVTM and CDR2 ANQGSEA.

This chain links TRBV6-6 with TRBJ1-2; D is possibly TRBD1 (5 bases). Trimming stripped 8 bases from V and 3 bases from J, with 19 bases between. The CDR3 sequence is 15 residues long. CDR1 is MNHNY, CDR2 SVGAGI, per germline (reference sequence). This CDR3 reads CASGNGGDGYYGYTF. DNA for the CDR3: TGTGCCAGCGGCAACGGCGGGGACGGCTACTATGGCTACACCTTC.

J is TRBJ1-5 and V is TRBV4-1, with TRBD1 matching over 7 bases. Germline V gene lookup returns CDR1 MGHRA and CDR2 YSYEKL. V dropped 0 bases and J dropped 5; count of bases not matched to a gene: 16. The CDR3 sequence is 19 residues long. The CDR3 DNA reads TGCGCCAGCAGCCAAGATCTAGGGACAGAGGTGAGTTTCGATCAGCCCCAGCATTTT. The encoded protein is CASSQDLGTEVSFDQPQHF.

V and J are TRBV15 and TRBJ1-4, with 7 bases aligning to TRBD1. Germline CDR1 LNHNV, CDR2 YYDKDF (reference sequence). V shed 0 bases, J shed 4 bases, and the junction held 14 bases outside the gene matches. This CDR3 has 19 residues. CDR3 DNA: TGTGCCACCAGCAGAGACGGAGAAAAAGAGACAGGGTGTAATGAAAAACTGTTTTTT. Protein product: CATSRDGEKETGCNEKLFF.

V gene TRBV9 combines with J gene TRBJ1-4; no clear D. The V end lost 1 base, the J end lost 5 bases, and 12 bases lay between the germline ends. The CDR3 spans 15 residues. Germline lookup yields CDR1 SGDLS and CDR2 YYNGEE. The CDR3 sequence is CASSVSVERNEKLFF. CDR3 bases: TGTGCCAGCAGCGTAAGCGTGGAACGAAATGAAAAACTGTTTTTT.

The V gene is TRBV15, the J gene TRBJ2-4; TRBD1 matches 9 bases. This CDR3 contains 17 residues. Germline V gene data show CDR1 as LNHNV and CDR2 as YYDKDF (reference sequence). V lost 0 bases and J lost 0; bases outside the gene matches: 3. In nucleotides, the CDR3 is TGTGCCACCAGCAGAGACCGGACAGGGGTAGCCAAAAACATTCAGTACTTC. Protein: CATSRDRTGVAKNIQYF.

The chain is built from TRBV12-5 and TRBJ2-1; 8 positions match TRBD2. J gave up 3 bases and V 4 bases, and 8 bases lay outside the gene matches. The germline CDR1 and CDR2 sequences are LGHNT and FRNRAP. The CDR3 runs 16 residues. DNA for the CDR3: TGTGCTAGTGGTTCCCCCCGGGGGGGCCACTACAATGAGCAGTTCTTC. Translated: CASGSPRGGHYNEQFF.

This rearrangement joins TRBV11-2 to TRBJ2-3; TRBD2 might be the D (7 bases). CDR1 SGHAT and CDR2 FQNNGV come from the germline V gene. V was clipped by 2 bases and J by 3 bases, with 12 bases between them. CDR3 length: 15 residues. Written as DNA, the CDR3 is TGTGCCAGCAGCTTAATTAGGGGGGGTACAGATACGCAGTATTTT. Amino acids: CASSLIRGGTDTQYF.

This clone was seen a few times. The chain's CDR3 is CASSATATNEKLFF. CDR3 in DNA: TGCGCCAGCAGCGCGACAGCAACTAATGAAAAACTGTTTTTT. This chain uses TRBV5-1 with TRBJ1-4; D perhaps matches TRBD1 (5 bases). This CDR3 contains 14 residues. Per germline, CDR1 SGHRS and CDR2 YFSETQ. Trimming stripped 4 bases from V and 0 bases from J, with 7 bases between. Using reference TRBV5-1 and TRBJ1-4 for the parts outside the CDR3, the full variable domain is KAGVTQTPRYLIKTRGQQVTLSCSPISGHRSVSWYQQTPGQGLQFLFEYFSETQRNKGNFPGRFSGRQFSNSRSEMNVSTLELGDSALYLCASSATATNEKLFFGSGTQLSVL.

In its sample, this clone was seen once. The chain recombines TRBV18 with TRBJ1-1, with a weak D call TRBD1 (6 bases). The germline V gene encodes CDR1 KGHSH and CDR2 LQKENI. V shed 0 bases and J shed 10 bases, with 21 bases lying between them. The CDR3 consists of 16 residues. CDR3 DNA sequence: TGTGCCAGCTCACCACCGGTGGAAGAGGGGGACGTCGGAGCTTTCTTT. Translating it yields CASSPPVEEGDVGAFF. Full variable domain (rest looked up from reference TRBV18 and TRBJ1-1): NAGVMQNPRHLVRRRGQEARLRCSPMKGHSHVYWYRQLPEEGLKFMVYLQKENIIDESGMPKERFSAEFPKEGPSILRIQQVVRGDSAAYFCASSPPVEEGDVGAFFGQGTRLTVV.

The CDR3: CASSIILRTGDTGELFF. The CDR3 DNA reads TGTGCCAGCAGCATAATCCTCAGGACAGGGGACACCGGGGAGCTGTTTTTT. This chain uses TRBV9 with TRBJ2-2, with 9 bases aligning to TRBD1. Germline CDR1 reads SGDLS; CDR2 reads YYNGEE. The V segment lost 4 bases and the J segment 3 bases; nucleotides outside the gene matches: 10. The CDR3 has 17 residues.